Listed below are T cell receptor beta chains from one sample, sequenced in a study of T cell responses to AZD1222 COVID-19 vaccine. Assay used: immunoSEQ multiplex PCR; TCRdb lists only in-frame clones, some missing. The sample consists of roughly 160,000 clones, about 91% of them appearing once. This specimen consisted of peripheral blood, obtained on day 0 of AZD1222 vaccination. These receptors were collected from an adult in good health. CDR3s include the opening cysteine and the closing phenylalanine or tryptophan. A D gene is named only where the DNA matches it firmly. Size is stated for part of the rows, as once, few or many counts, or as a class when the clone is expanded.

v_call	clone_size	j_call	d_call	cdr3_nt	cdr3_aa
TRBV6-4	-	TRBJ2-2	TRBD2	TGTGCCAGCAGTGTAGCGGGAGATACCGGGGAGCTGTTTTTT	CASSVAGDTGELFF
TRBV9	-	TRBJ2-1	-	TGTGCCAGCAGCCCTCGCGTGGGCGGAACAGCCAATGAGCAGTTCTTC	CASSPRVGGTANEQFF
TRBV4-3	-	TRBJ1-2	-	TGCGCCAGCAGCCAAGAGGTCGGACTGGACTATGGCTACACCTTC	CASSQEVGLDYGYTF
TRBV5-4	-	TRBJ2-1	TRBD2	TGTGCCAGCAGCGTAGGGACTAGCGGGAGTGGTCTCTTC	CASSVGTSGSGLF
TRBV4-1	-	TRBJ1-5	-	TGCGCCAGCAGCCAGTATATTCTATCCGTCTTCAGGGATCAGCCCCAGCATTTT	CASSQYILSVFRDQPQHF
TRBV25-1	-	TRBJ2-7	-	TGTGCCAGCAGCCGAGACAGTAGATCCTACGAGCAGTACTTC	CASSRDSRSYEQYF
TRBV10-3	-	TRBJ2-2	-	TGTGCCATCAGTGGGGCAGGGGAAGGCACCGGGGAGCTGTTTTTT	CAISGAGEGTGELFF
TRBV28	once	TRBJ2-7	-	TGTGCCATCCTTGGGGGGACGAGATACGAGCAGTACTTC	CAILGGTRYEQYF
TRBV11-2	-	TRBJ1-1	-	TGTGCCAGCAGCAGCGGGGGGATCGAAGCTTTCTTT	CASSSGGIEAFF
TRBV2	-	TRBJ1-4	-	TGTGCCAGCAGTCCCGAAGACCTGGCAGAAAAACTGTTTTTT	CASSPEDLAEKLFF
TRBV5-1	-	TRBJ2-6	TRBD1	TGCGCCAGCAGCCCGTACAGGGGGCAACCTCTGGGGGCCAACGTCCTGACTTTC	CASSPYRGQPLGANVLTF
TRBV10-2	few	TRBJ2-7	-	TGCGCCAGCAGTGACTTAGGACGGACTTTCTTCGAGCAGTACTTC	CASSDLGRTFFEQYF
TRBV2	-	TRBJ1-4	-	TGTGCCAGCAGTGAAAGAATTGGGGCTCGGGGTGAAAAACTGTTTTTT	CASSERIGARGEKLFF
TRBV19	-	TRBJ1-2	TRBD1	TGTGCCAGTAGTGTCTACAGGGGTTCCTATGGCTACACCTTC	CASSVYRGSYGYTF
TRBV9	-	TRBJ1-1	-	TGTGCCAGCAGCGTAGCTACAGGAAACACTGAAGCTTTCTTT	CASSVATGNTEAFF
TRBV19	-	TRBJ1-1	-	TGTGCCAGTAGTACCCGAGGGGTAGGGACTGAAGCTTTCTTT	CASSTRGVGTEAFF
TRBV24-1	-	TRBJ2-6	TRBD1	TGTGCCACCAGTGATACCGGGACAGGGGGAGCGGGGGCCAACGTCCTGACTTTC	CATSDTGTGGAGANVLTF
TRBV7-8	-	TRBJ2-2	TRBD2	TGTGCCAGCAGCTTTAGCGGGGGGGTTACCGGGGAGCTGTTTTTT	CASSFSGGVTGELFF
TRBV10-3	-	TRBJ2-2	-	TGTGCCATCAGTGAGTCTGGAGGCACCGGGGAGCTGTTTTTT	CAISESGGTGELFF
TRBV24-1	-	TRBJ2-5	-	TGTGCCACCAGTGACGGCTTGGCGGAGACCCAGTACTTC	CATSDGLAETQYF
TRBV6-2/TRBV6-3	-	TRBJ1-1	-	TGTGCCAGCAGCCCCCTCCTCCCCGGGACACCAAAGAACACTGAAGCTTTCTTT	CASSPLLPGTPKNTEAFF
TRBV19	-	TRBJ2-2	-	TGTGCCAGTAGTATATGGCGGGGGCTGGGGACCGGGGAGCTGTTTTTT	CASSIWRGLGTGELFF
TRBV28	-	TRBJ2-1	TRBD2	TGTGCCAGCAATATGGCTAGCGGGTATGAGCAGTTCTTC	CASNMASGYEQFF